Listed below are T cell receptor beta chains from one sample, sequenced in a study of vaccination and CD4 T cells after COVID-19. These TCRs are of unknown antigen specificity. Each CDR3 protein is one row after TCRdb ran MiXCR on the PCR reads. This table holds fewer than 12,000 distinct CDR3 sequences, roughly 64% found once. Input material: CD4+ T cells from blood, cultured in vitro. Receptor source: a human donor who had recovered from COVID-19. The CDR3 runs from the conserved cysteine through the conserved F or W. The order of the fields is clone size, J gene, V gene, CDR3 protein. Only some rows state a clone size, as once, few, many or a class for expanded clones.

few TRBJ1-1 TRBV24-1 CATRADRGNTEAFF
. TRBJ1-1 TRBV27 CASSSPPPRQGTEAFF
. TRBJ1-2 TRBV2 CASSRLSGQNYGYTF
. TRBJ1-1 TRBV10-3 CAGGGGTEAFF
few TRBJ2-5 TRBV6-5 CASSYGGNQETQYF
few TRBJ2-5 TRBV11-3 CASSSRGDEGETQYF
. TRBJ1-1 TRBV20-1 CSARAPFTEAFF
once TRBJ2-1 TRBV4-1 CASSQGRLAGGNYNEQFF
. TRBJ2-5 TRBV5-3 CARSLAEARETQYF
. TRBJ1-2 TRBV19 CASSQGPYGYTF
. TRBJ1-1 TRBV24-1 CATSDNAGTGATNTEAFF
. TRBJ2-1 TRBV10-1 CASSGGLARNEQFF
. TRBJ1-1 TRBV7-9 CASSPLVRDRVAFF
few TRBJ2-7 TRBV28 CASSEGPYEQYF
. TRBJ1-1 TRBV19 CASSPRRGAETEAFF
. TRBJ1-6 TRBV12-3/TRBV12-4 CASRSDRLALHF
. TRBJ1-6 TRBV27 CASSLDWTGNSPLHF
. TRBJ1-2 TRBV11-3 CASSLTPGRTTDGYTF
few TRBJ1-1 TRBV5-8 CASSLSYREDTEAFF
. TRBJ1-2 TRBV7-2 CASSPFKSRNGYTF
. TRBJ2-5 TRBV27 CASSPRQGSQETQYF
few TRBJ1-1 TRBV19 CASSRDRERSEAFF
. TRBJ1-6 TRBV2 CASSEESGILHF
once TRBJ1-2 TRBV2 CASIEGRGPDGYTF
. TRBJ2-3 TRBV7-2 CASSFGGAPSTDTQYF
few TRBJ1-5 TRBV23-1 CASSLAGDSNQPQHF
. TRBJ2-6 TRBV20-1 CSARDTARGANVLTF
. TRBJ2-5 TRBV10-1 CASSAGIQETQYF
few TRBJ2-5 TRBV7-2 CASSLGLAGGQETQYF
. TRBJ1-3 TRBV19 CASSKLSGQAGNTIYF
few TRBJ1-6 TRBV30 CAWRRRSPLHF
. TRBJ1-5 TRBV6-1 CAISESLGVGNQPQHF
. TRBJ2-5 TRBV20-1 CSARHTETQYF
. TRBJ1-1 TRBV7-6 CASSLGGTPGSGNTEAFF
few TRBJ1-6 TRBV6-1 CASRRDGNSPLHF
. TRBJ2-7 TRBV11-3 CASSLDPGAYEQYF
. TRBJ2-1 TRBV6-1 CASSDPLRVSVNEQFF
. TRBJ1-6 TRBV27 CASSISQGRLGNSPLHF
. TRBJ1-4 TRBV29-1 CSVGQANEKLFF
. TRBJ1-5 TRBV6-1 CASTTKQGADQPQHF
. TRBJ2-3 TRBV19 CASSITSGTDTQYF
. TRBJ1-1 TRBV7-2 CASSLGGIMNTEAFF
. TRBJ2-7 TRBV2 CASSERTSGSYEQYF
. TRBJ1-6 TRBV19 CASSMTGGPGSSPLHF
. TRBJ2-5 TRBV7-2 CASSRSWLQETQYF
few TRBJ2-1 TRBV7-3 CASSLVGEGEQFF
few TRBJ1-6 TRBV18 CASSSKDNSPLHF
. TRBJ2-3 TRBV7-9 CASSLGGEGTDTQYF
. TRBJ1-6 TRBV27 CASSFRGGLSYNSPLHF
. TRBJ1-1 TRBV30 CAWRPTGDYTEAFF
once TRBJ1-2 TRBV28 CASSVSTAYYGYTF
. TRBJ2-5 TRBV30 CAWGTNQETQYF
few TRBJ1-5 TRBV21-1 CASSKEGREKPQHF
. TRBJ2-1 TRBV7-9 CASSLLKGTKGHEQFF
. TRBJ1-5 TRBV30 CAWSSTGLGQPQHF
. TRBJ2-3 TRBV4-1 CASHRAGSTDTQYF
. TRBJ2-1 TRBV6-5 CASSYTGRSSYNEQFF